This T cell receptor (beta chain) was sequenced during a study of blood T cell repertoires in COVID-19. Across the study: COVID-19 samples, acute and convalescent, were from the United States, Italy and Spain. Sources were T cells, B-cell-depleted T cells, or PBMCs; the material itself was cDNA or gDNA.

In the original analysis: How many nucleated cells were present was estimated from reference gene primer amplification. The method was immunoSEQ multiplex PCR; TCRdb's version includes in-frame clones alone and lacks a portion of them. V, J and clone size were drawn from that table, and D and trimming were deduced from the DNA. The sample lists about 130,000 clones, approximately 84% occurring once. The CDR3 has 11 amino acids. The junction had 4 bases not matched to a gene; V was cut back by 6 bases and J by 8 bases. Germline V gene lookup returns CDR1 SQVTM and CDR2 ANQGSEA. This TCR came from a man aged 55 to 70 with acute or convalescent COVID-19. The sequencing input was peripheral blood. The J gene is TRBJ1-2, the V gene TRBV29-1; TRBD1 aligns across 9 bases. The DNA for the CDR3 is TGCAGCGTCTGGACAGGGGAAGGCTACACCTTC. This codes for CSVWTGEGYTF.